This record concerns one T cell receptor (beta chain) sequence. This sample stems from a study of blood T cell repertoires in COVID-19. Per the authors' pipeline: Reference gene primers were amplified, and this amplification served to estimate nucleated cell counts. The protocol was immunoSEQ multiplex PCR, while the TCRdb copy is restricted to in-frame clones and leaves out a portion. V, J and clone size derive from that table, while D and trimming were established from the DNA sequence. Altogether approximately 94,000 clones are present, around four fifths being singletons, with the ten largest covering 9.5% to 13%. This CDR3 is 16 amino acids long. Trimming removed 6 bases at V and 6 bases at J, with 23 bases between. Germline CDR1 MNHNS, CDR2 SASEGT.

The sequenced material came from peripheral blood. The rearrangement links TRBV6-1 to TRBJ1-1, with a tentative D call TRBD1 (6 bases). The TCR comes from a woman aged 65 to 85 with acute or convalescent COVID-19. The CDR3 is CASREQRTGWYAEAFF. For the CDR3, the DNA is TGTGCCAGCAGAGAACAACGAACAGGGTGGTATGCTGAAGCTTTCTTT.